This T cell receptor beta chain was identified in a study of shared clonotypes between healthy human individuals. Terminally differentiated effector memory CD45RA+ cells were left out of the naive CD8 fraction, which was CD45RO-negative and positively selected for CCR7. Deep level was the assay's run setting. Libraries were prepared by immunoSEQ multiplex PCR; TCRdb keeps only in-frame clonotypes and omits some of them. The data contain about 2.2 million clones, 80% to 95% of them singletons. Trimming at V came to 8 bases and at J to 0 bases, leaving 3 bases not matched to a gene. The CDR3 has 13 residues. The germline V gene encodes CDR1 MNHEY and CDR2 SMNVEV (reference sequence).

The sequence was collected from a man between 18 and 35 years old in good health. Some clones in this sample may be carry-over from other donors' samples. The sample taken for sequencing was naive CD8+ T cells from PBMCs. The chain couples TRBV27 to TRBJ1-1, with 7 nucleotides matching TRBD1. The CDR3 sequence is CASAGTVNTEAFF. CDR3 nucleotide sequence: TGTGCCAGCGCCGGGACAGTGAACACTGAAGCTTTCTTT.